This T cell receptor beta chain emerged from a study of T-cell reconstitution after alpha-beta-depleted transplantation in children. The CDR3 has 15 residues. Trimming removed 3 bases at V and 7 bases at J, with 18 bases between. The germline V gene has CDR1 SGHTA and CDR2 FQGNSA. This clonotype appeared a few times. Preparation of the TCRbeta library was carried out with unique molecular identifiers. TCRdb fed the PCR reads into MiXCR, producing one record per CDR3 protein. Here the sample spans almost 600,000 distinct CDR3 sequences, over 20% being singletons. The chain is built from TRBV7-2 and TRBJ1-1; a possible D gene is TRBD1 (5 bases). The specimen was PBMCs, collected before TCRalphabeta/CD19-depleted stem cell transplant. The sequence derives from a boy younger than two with Wiskott-Aldrich syndrome, due to receive a stem cell transplant. CDR3 sequence (DNA): TGTGCCAGCAGCTTGATACCGGGGGACGAGAGTGAAGCTTTCTTT. It encodes CASSLIPGDESEAFF.